This T cell receptor beta chain came from a study of cytomegalovirus exposure and HLA in healthy donors. The overall study: HLA-typed donors were the source of approximately 80 million unique TCRs, which an early data release held. Notes on the study in general: Among CMV-associated TCR beta chains, most appeared HLA-restricted in a later analysis. Fewer N-insertions (relative to the approximately 670-donor mean) were reportedly seen in an Asian-associated ancestry cluster in a later analysis. Diagnosis of cytomegalovirus status made by the classifier reportedly showed high specificity and sensitivity.

The germline CDR1 and CDR2 sequences are GTSNPN and SVGIG (reference sequence). The CDR3 runs 14 residues. The V gene lost 7 bases and the J gene lost 8 bases, with 20 bases spanning the gap. Worth noting for this clone: The antigen is not known.

With 60 Vbeta and 13 Jbeta primers, the PCR was carried out. Libraries were prepared by immunoSEQ multiplex PCR; TCRdb keeps only in-frame clonotypes and omits some of them. This table has under 300,000 clones, almost 85% appearing once. The receptor comes from a woman aged 35 to 49 in good health and CMV-seropositive. Sequencing input: PBMCs. This chain links TRBV30 with TRBJ1-4; possibly TRBD1 for D (6 bases). The CDR3 sequence: CAFSRGRGEEKLFF. The CDR3 region has the DNA TGTGCCTTCTCCCGCGGGAGGGGGGAAGAAAAACTGTTTTTT.